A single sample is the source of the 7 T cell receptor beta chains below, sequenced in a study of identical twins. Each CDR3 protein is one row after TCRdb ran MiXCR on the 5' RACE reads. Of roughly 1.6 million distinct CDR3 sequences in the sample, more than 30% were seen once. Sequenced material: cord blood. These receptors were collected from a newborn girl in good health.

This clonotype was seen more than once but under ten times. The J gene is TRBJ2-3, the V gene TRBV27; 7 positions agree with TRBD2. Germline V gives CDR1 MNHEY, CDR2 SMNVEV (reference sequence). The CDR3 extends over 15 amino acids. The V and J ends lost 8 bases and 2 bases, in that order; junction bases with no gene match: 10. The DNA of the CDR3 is TGTGCCAGCTCCTGGGGGGGGGTGAACACAGATACGCAGTATTTT. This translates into CASSWGGVNTDTQYF.

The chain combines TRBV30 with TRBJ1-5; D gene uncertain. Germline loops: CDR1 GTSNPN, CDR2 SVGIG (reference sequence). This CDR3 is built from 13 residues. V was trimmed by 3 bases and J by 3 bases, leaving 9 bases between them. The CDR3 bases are TGTGCCTGGAGAGGAGGGCTCAATCAGCCCCAGCATTTT. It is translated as CAWRGGLNQPQHF. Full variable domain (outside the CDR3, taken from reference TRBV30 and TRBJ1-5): SQTIHQWPATLVQPVGSPLSLECTVEGTSNPNLYWYRQAAGRGLQLLFYSVGIGQISSEVPQNLSASRPQDRQFILSSKKLLLSDSGFYLCAWRGGLNQPQHFGDGTRLSIL.

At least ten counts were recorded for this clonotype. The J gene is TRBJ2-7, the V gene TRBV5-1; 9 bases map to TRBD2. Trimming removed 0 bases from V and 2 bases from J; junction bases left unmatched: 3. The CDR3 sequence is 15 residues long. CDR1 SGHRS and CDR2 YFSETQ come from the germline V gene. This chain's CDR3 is CASSLGASGTYEQYF. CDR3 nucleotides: TGCGCCAGCAGCTTGGGGGCTAGCGGGACCTACGAGCAGTACTTC.

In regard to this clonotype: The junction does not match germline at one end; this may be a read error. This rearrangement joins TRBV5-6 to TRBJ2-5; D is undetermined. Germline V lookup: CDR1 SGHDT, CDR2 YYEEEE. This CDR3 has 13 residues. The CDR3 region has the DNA TGCGCCAGCAGCTTCGGCAGTGAAGAGACCCAGTACTTC. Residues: CASSFGSEETQYF.

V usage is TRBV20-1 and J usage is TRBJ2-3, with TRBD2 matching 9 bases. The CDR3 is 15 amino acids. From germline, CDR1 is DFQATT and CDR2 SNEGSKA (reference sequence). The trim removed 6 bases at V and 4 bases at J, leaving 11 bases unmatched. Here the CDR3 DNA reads TGCAGTGCCCAGAGGGCTAGCGGGATCCCAGATACGCAGTATTTT. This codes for CSAQRASGIPDTQYF.

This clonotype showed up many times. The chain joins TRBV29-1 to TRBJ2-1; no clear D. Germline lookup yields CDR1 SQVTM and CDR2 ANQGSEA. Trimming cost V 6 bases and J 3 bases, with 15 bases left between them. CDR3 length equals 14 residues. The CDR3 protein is CSVAPSGIYNEQFF. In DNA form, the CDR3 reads TGCAGCGTGGCCCCATCTGGGATCTACAATGAGCAGTTCTTC.

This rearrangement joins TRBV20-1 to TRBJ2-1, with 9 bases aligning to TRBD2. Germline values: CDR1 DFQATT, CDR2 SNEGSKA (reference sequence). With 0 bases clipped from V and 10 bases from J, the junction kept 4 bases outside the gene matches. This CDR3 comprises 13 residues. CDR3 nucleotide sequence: TGCAGTGCTAGAGATCAGCTAGCGGGAGAGCAGTTCTTC. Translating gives CSARDQLAGEQFF.